This T cell receptor beta chain comes out of a study of shared clonotypes between healthy human individuals. Study results and caveats: What limited the represented genetic and exposure-history diversity was the small number of donors.

TCRdb's copy holds only in-frame clones and misses some; the assay was immunoSEQ multiplex PCR. The repertoire includes 2 million to 3 million clones, approximately 93% of them detected once, and around 0.4% sits in the top ten. The V and J ends lost 5 bases and 3 bases respectively, with 14 bases between them. There are 15 residues in the CDR3. Germline V CDR1 and CDR2: MDHEN, SYDVKM. This clone was seen at least ten times. Its matching antigen is unknown. V usage is TRBV28 and J usage is TRBJ2-4; D gene ambiguous. The source of this sequence is a man between 18 and 35 years old in good health. Some clones in this sample may be carry-over from other donors' samples. The sample was naive CD4+ T cells from PBMCs. Subset indicated: CD45RA+ positively selected. In DNA form, the CDR3 reads TGTGCCAGCAGTAAGCCAGGTTCGGGCAAAAACATTCAGTACTTC. As protein: CASSKPGSGKNIQYF.